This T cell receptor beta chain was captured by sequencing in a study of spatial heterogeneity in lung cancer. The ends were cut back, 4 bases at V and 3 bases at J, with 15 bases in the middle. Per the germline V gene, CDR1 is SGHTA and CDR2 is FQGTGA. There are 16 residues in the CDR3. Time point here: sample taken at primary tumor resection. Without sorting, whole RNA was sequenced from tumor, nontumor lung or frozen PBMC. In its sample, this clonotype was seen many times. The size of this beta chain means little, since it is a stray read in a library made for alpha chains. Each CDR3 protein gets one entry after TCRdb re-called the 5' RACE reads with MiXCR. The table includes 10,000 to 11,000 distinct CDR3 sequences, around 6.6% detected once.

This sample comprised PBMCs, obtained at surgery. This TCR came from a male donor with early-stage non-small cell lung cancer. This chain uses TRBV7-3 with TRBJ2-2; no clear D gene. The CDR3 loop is CASSSKPTTDTGELFF. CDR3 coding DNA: TGTGCCAGCAGCTCGAAGCCCACCACGGACACCGGGGAGCTGTTTTTT.